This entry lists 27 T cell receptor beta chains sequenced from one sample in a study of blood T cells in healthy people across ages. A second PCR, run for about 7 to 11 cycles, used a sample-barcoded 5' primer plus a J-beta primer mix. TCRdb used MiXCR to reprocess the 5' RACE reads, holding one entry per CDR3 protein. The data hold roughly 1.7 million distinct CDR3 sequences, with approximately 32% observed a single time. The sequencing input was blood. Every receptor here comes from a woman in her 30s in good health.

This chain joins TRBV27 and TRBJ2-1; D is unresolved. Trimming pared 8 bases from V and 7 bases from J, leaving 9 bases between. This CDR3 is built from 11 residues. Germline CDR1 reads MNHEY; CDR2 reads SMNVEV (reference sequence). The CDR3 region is CASALANEQFF. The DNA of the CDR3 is TGTGCCAGCGCCCTCGCGAATGAGCAGTTCTTC.

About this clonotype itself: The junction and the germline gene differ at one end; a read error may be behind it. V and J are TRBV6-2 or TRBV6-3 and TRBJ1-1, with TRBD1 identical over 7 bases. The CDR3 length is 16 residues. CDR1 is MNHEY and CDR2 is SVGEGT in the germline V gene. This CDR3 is CAGRNTRTGANTEAFF. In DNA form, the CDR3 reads TGTGCCGGCAGAAACACCCGGACAGGAGCGAACACTGAAGCTTTCTTT.

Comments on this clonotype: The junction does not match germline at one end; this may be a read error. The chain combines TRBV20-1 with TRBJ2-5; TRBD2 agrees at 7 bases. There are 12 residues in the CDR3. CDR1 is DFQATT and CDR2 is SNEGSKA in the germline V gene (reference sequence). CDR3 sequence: CRAGEYQETQYF. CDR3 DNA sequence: TGCCGTGCGGGAGAGTACCAAGAGACCCAGTACTTC.

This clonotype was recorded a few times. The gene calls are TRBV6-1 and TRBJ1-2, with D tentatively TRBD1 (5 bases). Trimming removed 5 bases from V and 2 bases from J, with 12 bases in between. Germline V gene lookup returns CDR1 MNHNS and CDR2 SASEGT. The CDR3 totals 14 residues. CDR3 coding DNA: TGTGCCAGCAGTCTGCGGGACGGGAACTATGGCTACACCTTC. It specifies CASSLRDGNYGYTF.

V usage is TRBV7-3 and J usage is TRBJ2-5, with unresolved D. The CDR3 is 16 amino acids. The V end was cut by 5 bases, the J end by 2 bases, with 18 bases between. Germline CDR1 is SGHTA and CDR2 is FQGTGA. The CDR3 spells CASSPRPLPPQETQYF. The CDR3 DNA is TGTGCCAGCAGCCCGCGACCTCTACCACCTCAAGAGACCCAGTACTTC.

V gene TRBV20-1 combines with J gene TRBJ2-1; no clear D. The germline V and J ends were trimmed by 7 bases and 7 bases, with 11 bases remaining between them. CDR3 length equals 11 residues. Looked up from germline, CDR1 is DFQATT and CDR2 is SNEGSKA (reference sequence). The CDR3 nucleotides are TGCAGTGTTAGCCGGGTAAATGAGCAGTTCTTC. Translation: CSVSRVNEQFF.

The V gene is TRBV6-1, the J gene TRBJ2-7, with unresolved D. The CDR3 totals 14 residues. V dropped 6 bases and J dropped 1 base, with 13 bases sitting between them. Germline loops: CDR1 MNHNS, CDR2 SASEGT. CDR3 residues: CASRPNGVSYEQYF. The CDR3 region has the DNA TGTGCCAGCAGGCCCAACGGAGTTTCCTACGAGCAGTACTTC.

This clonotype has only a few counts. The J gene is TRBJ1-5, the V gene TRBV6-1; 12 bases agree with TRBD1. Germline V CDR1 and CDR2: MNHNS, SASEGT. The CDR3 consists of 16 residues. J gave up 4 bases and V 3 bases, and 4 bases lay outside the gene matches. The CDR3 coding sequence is TGTGCCAGCAGTGAGGGGACAGGGGGCTTTAATCAGCCCCAGCATTTT. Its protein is CASSEGTGGFNQPQHF.

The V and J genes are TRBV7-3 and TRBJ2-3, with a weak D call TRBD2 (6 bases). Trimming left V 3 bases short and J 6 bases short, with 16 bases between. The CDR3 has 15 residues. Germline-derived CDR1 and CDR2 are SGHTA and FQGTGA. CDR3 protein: CASSLTSGAGDTQYF. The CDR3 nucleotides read TGTGCCAGCAGCTTGACTAGTGGGGCGGGGGATACGCAGTATTTT. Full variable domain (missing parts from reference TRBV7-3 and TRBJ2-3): GAGVSQTPSNKVTEKGKYVELRCDPISGHTALYWYRQSLGQGPEFLIYFQGTGAADDSGLPNDRFFAVRPEGSVSTLKIQRTERGDSAVYLCASSLTSGAGDTQYFGPGTRLTVL.

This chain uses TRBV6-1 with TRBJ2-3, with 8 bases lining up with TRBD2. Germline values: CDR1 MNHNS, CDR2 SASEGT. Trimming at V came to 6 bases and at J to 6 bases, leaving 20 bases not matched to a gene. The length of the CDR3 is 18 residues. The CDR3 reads CASRPRAGAKIGSDTQYF. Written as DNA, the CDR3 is TGTGCCAGCAGACCTCGAGCGGGGGCCAAGATCGGTTCGGATACGCAGTATTTT.

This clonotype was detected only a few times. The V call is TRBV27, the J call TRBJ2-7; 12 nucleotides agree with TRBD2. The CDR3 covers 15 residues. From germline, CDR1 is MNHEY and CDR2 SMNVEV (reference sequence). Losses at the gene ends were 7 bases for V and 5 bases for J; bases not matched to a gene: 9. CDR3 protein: CASTLAGGPRNEQYF. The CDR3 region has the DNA TGTGCCAGCACCCTAGCGGGGGGGCCTCGGAACGAGCAGTACTTC.

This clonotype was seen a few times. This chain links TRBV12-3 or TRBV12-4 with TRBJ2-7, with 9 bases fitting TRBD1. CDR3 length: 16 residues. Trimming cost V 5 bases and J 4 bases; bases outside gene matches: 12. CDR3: CASSTIGGQGSYEQYF. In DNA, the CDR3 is TGTGCCAGCAGTACGATAGGGGGACAGGGATCATACGAGCAGTACTTC.

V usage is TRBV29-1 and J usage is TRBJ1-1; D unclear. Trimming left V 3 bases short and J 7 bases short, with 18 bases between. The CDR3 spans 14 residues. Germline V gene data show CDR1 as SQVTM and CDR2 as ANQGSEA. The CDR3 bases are TGCAGCGTTGACACGAGCGGGGTGGTAAGTGAAGCTTTCTTT. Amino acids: CSVDTSGVVSEAFF. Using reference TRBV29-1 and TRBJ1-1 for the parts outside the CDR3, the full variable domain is SAVISQKPSRDICQRGTSLTIQCQVDSQVTMMFWYRQQPGQSLTLIATANQGSEATYESGFVIDKFPISRPNLTFSTLTVSNMSPEDSSIYLCSVDTSGVVSEAFFGQGTRLTVV.

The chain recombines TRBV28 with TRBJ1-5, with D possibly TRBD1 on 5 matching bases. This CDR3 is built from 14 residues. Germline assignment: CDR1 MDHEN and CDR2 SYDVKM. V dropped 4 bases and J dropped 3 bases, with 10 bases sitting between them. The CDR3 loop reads CASSSDSDNQPQHF. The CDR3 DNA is TGTGCCAGCAGTTCCGACAGTGACAATCAGCCCCAGCATTTT.

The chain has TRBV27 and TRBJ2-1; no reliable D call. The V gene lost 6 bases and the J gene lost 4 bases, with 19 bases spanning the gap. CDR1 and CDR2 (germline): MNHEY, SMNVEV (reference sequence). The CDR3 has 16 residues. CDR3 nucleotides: TGTGCCAGCAGCATACGACCGACTTTCTTATACAATGAGCAGTTCTTC. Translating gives CASSIRPTFLYNEQFF.

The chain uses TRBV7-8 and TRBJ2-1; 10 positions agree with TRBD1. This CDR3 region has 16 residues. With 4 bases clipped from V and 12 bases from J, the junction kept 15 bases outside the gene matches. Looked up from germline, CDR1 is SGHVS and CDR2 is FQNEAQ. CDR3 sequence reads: CASSSFLDRGVWGQFF. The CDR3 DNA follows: TGTGCCAGCAGCTCCTTTCTGGACAGGGGGGTCTGGGGGCAGTTCTTC.

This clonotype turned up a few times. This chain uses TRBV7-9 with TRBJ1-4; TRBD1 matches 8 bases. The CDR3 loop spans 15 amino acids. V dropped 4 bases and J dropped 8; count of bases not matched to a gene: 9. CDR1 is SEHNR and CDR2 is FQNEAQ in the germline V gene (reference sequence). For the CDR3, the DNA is TGTGCCAGCAGCTACCGGACAGGGAAACAAGAAAAACTGTTTTTT. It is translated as CASSYRTGKQEKLFF.

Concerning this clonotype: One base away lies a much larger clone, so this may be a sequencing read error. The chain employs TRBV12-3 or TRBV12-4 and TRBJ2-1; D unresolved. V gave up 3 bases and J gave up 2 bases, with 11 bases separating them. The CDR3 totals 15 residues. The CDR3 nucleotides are TGTGCCAGCAGTTTCGAGCGAGCCACCTACAATGAGCAGTTCTTC. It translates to CASSFERATYNEQFF.

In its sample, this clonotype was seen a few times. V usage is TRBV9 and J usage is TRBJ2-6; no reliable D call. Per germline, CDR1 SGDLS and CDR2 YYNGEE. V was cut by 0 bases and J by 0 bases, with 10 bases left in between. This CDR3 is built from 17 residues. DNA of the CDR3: TGTGCCAGCAGCGTAGCATATGGGGACTCTGGGGCCAACGTCCTGACTTTC. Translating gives CASSVAYGDSGANVLTF.

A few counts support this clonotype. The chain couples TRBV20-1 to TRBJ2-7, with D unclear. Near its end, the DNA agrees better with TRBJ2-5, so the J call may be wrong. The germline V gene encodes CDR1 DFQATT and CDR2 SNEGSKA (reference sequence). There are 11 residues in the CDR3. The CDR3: CSVTPGGTQYF. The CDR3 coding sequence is TGCAGTGTCACACCTGGCGGGACCCAGTACTTC.

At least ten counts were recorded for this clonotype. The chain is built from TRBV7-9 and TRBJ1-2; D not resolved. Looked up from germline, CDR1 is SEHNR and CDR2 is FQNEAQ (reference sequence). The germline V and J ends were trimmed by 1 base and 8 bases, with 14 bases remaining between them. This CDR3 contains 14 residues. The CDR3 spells CASSLELGVGGYTF. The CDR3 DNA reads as TGTGCCAGCAGCTTAGAGTTGGGCGTGGGCGGCTACACCTTC.

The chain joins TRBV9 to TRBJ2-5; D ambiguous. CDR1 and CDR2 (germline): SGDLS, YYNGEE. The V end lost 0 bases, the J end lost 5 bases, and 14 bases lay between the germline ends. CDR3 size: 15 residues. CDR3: CASSVAPGLGETQYF. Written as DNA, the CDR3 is TGTGCCAGCAGCGTAGCCCCGGGCCTGGGGGAGACCCAGTACTTC.

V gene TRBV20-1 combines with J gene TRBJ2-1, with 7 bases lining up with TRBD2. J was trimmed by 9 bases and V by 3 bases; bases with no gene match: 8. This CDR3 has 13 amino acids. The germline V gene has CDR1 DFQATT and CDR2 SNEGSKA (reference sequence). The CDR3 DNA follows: TGCAGTGCTAGTCTAGCGGTGCGGGGTGAGCAGTTCTTC. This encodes CSASLAVRGEQFF.

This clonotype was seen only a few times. The CDR3 bases are TGTGCCTGGAGTCGGGACAGGCCAGTAGGCTACACCTTC. This encodes CAWSRDRPVGYTF. This sequence joins TRBV30 and TRBJ1-2, with 8 bases lining up with TRBD1. CDR1 and CDR2 from the germline V gene are GTSNPN and SVGIG (reference sequence). The CDR3 length is 13 residues. V lost 2 bases to trimming and J lost 8 bases; unmatched junction nucleotides: 7. The full variable domain, completed using reference TRBV30 and TRBJ1-2, is SQTIHQWPATLVQPVGSPLSLECTVEGTSNPNLYWYRQAAGRGLQLLFYSVGIGQISSEVPQNLSASRPQDRQFILSSKKLLLSDSGFYLCAWSRDRPVGYTFGSGTRLTVV.

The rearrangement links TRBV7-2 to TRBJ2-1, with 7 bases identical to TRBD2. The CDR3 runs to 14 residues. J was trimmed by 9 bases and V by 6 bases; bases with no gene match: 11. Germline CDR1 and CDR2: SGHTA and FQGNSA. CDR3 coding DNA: TGTGCCAGCAGTCTCTCGGGTGGGAGGGCTGAGCAGTTCTTC. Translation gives CASSLSGGRAEQFF.

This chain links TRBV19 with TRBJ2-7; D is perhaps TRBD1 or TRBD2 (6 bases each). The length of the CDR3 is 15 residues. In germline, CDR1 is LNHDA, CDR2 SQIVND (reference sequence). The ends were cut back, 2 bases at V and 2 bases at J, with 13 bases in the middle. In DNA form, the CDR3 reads TGTGCCAGTAGTATAACGACAGGACTACCCTACGAGCAGTACTTC. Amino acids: CASSITTGLPYEQYF.

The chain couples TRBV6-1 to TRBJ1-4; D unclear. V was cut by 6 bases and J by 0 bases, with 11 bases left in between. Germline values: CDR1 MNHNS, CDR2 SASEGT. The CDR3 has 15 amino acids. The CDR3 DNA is TGTGCCAGCAGAGAATTTGGCACAACTAATGAAAAACTGTTTTTT. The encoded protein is CASREFGTTNEKLFF.